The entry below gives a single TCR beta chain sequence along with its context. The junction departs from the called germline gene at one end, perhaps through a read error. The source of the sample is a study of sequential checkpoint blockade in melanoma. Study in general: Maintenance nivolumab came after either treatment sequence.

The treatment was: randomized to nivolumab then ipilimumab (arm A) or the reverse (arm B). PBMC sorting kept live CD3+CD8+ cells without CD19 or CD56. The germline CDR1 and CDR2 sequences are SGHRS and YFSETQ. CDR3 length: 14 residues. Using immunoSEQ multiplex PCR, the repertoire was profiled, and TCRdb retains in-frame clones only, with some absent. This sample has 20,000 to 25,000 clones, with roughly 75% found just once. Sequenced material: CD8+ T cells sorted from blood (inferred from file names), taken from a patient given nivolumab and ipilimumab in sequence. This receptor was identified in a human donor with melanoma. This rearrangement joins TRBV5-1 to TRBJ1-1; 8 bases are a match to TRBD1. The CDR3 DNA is TGCGCCAGCAGGTTGGACAGGGAATACACTGAAGCTTTCTTT. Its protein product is CASRLDREYTEAFF. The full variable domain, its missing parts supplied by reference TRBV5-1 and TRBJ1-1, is KAGVTQTPRYLIKTRGQQVTLSCSPISGHRSVSWYQQTPGQGLQFLFEYFSETQRNKGNFPGRFSGRQFSNSRSEMNVSTLELGDSALYLCASRLDREYTEAFFGQGTRLTVV.